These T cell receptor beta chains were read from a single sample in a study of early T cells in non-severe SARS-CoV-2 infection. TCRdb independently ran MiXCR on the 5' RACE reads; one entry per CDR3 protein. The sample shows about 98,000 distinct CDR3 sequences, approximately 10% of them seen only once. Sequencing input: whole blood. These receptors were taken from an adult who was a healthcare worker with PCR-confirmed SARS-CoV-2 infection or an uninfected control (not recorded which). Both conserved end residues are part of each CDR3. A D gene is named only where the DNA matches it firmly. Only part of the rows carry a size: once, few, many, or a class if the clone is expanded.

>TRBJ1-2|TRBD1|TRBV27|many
TGTGCCAGCAGTCCGCAGACAGGGGATATGTATGGCTACACCTTC
CASSPQTGDMYGYTF
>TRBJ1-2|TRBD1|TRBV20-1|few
TGCAGTGCTACGAGGACAGGACCGAACTATGGCTACACCTTC
CSATRTGPNYGYTF
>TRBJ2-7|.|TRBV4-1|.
TGCGCCAGCAGCCAAGAGCCTAGCTCCTACGAGCAGTACTTC
CASSQEPSSYEQYF
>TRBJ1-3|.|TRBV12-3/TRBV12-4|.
TGTGCCGGCAAGGGGGGGTTTTCTGGAAACACCATATATTTT
CAGKGGFSGNTIYF
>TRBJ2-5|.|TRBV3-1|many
TGTGCCAGCAGCCAAGGGGGCGCGGGAAACCAAGAGACCCAGTACTTC
CASSQGGAGNQETQYF
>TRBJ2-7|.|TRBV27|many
TGTGCCAGCAGTTTCCGGGACAACGGTTACGAGCAGTACTTC
CASSFRDNGYEQYF
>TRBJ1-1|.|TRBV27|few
TGTGCCAGCAGTGTTTCAGGGTACACTGAAGCTTTCTTT
CASSVSGYTEAFF
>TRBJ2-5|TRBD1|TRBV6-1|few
TGTGCCAGCGGCTCCGGGACAGAAGGACAGACCCAGTACTTC
CASGSGTEGQTQYF
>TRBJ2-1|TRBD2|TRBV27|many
TGTGCCAGCAGTTCGCCCGGGACTAGCGGGGTTAATGAGCAGTTCTTC
CASSSPGTSGVNEQFF
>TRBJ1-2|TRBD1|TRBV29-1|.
TGCAGCGCCGCGGACAGGGGCGGCGGCTACACCTTC
CSAADRGGGYTF
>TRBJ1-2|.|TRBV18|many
TGTGCCAGCTCACCCTCCTCCGGGAGGAGTGGCTACACCTTC
CASSPSSGRSGYTF
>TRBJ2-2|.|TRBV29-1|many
TGCAGCGTCGGAGACAGGTTGAACACCGGGGAGCTGTTTTTT
CSVGDRLNTGELFF
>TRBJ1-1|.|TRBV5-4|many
TGTGCCAGCAGCTTTGGGCCCCGAGGATTTTTCCCTGAAGCTTTCTTT
CASSFGPRGFFPEAFF
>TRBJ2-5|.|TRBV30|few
TGTGCCTGGACAGGAAACTACCAAGAGACCCAGTACTTC
CAWTGNYQETQYF
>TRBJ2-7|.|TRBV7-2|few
TGTGCCAGCAGCTTACCCTCCCCCACCTACGAGCAGTACTTC
CASSLPSPTYEQYF
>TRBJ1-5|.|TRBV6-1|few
TGTGCCAGCAGTTTTCAGGGAGTGGATAGCAATCAGCCCCAGCATTTT
CASSFQGVDSNQPQHF
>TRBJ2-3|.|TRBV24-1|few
TGTGCCACCAGTGATTCTTGGACGGTCACTAGCACAGATACGCAGTATTTT
CATSDSWTVTSTDTQYF
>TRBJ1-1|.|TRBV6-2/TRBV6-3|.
TGTGCCAGCAGTCTGACAGCGTACACTGAAGCTTTCTTT
CASSLTAYTEAFF